One sample yielded the 14 T cell receptor beta chains listed below, sequenced in a study of CD8 T cells in ankylosing spondylitis. TCRdb reprocessed the 5' RACE reads via MiXCR and lists one record per CDR3 protein. The profile shows 250,000 to 350,000 distinct CDR3 sequences, roughly 8% of them singletons. Antigen specificity for these receptors is unknown. Study conclusions and caveats: Blood from ankylosing spondylitis patients appeared to carry a characteristic roughly eight-variant TCR beta motif.

Sequencing was carried out using blood, either unsorted or a sorted T cell fraction (not recorded which). The receptors were gathered from a male donor with ankylosing spondylitis.

About this clonotype: A much larger clone sits a single nucleotide away, making a read error possible. This sequence joins TRBV2 and TRBJ2-2, with D perhaps TRBD2 (6 bases). The CDR3 runs 14 residues. Germline V gene sequence: CDR1 SNHLY, CDR2 FYNNEI. The CDR3 is CASSGLLNTGGLFF. CDR3 bases: TGTGCCAGCAGTGGACTTCTAAACACCGGGGGGCTGTTTTTT.

The genes are TRBV18 and TRBJ2-2, with no clear D. Germline CDR1 reads KGHSH; CDR2 reads LQKENI. The V and J ends lost 0 bases and 4 bases respectively, with 6 bases between them. The CDR3 runs 14 residues. The CDR3 region has the DNA TGTGCCAGCTCACCACCGGTCAGCACCGGGGAGCTGTTTTTT. Its protein is CASSPPVSTGELFF.

The table lists this clonotype with many counts. The chain is built from TRBV7-8 and TRBJ2-1; D is undetermined. CDR1 and CDR2 (germline): SGHVS, FQNEAQ. The CDR3 covers 15 residues. V lost 2 bases, J lost 8 bases, and 16 bases lay in between. CDR3 region: CASSLLRGVTDEQFF. CDR3 sequence (DNA): TGTGCCAGCAGCTTACTTCGCGGCGTCACGGATGAGCAGTTCTTC.

The sample holds many counts of this clonotype. The chain recombines TRBV29-1 with TRBJ2-2, with 10 nucleotides matching TRBD1. The CDR3 is 14 amino acids. Germline V gives CDR1 SQVTM, CDR2 ANQGSEA. V shed 6 bases, J shed 5 bases, and the junction held 6 bases outside the gene matches. The CDR3, as DNA: TGCAGCGTCTCGCAGGGACAGGGGACCGGGGAGCTGTTTTTT. The encoded protein is CSVSQGQGTGELFF.

Ten or more counts support this clonotype. The V call is TRBV5-1, the J call TRBJ2-1, with D tentatively TRBD1 (5 bases). V lost 4 bases and J 5 bases, leaving 10 bases between the germline ends. Germline CDR1 reads SGHRS; CDR2 reads YFSETQ. The CDR3 runs 13 residues. DNA for the CDR3: TGCGCCAGCAGCCTGGACATCAACAATGAGCAGTTCTTC. It encodes CASSLDINNEQFF.

The sample holds many counts of this clonotype. The genes are TRBV2 and TRBJ2-1; D remains ambiguous. Germline assignment: CDR1 SNHLY and CDR2 FYNNEI. This CDR3 region has 15 residues. Trimming removed 5 bases at V and 0 bases at J, with 11 bases between. The CDR3 DNA reads as TGTGCCAGCAGTTTTGAGATGGGCTCCTACAATGAGCAGTTCTTC. Translating gives CASSFEMGSYNEQFF.

This clonotype came up many times. The V call is TRBV2, the J call TRBJ2-1; D remains unclear. There are 12 residues in the CDR3. V dropped 4 bases and J dropped 5 bases, with 6 bases sitting between them. In germline, CDR1 is SNHLY, CDR2 FYNNEI. CDR3 residues: CASSASDNEQFF. The CDR3 nucleotides read TGTGCCAGCAGTGCAAGCGACAATGAGCAGTTCTTC.

V gene TRBV18 combines with J gene TRBJ2-1; 7 bases line up with TRBD2. Germline CDR1 is KGHSH and CDR2 is LQKENI. V was pared by 4 bases and J by 0 bases, with 3 bases of the junction left unmatched. CDR3 size: 15 residues. CDR3 residues: CASSLTSDSYNEQFF. The DNA of the CDR3 is TGTGCCAGCTCACTTACTAGCGACTCCTACAATGAGCAGTTCTTC.

This clonotype was seen repeatedly, ten times or more. CDR3 DNA sequence: TGCAGTGCTTATGACAGTAACACTGAAGCTTTCTTT. Its protein product is CSAYDSNTEAFF. The V and J genes are TRBV20-1 and TRBJ1-1; tentative D call: TRBD1 (5 bases). Germline V gives CDR1 DFQATT, CDR2 SNEGSKA (reference sequence). This CDR3 comprises 12 residues. Between the trimmed V and J ends, which lost 5 bases and 2 bases, there was a span of 9 bases.

This clonotype was counted between two and nine times. The chain is built from TRBV28 and TRBJ1-2, with D uncertain. Trimming stripped 7 bases from V and 3 bases from J, with 9 bases between. The germline CDR1 and CDR2 sequences are MDHEN and SYDVKM. This CDR3 spans 12 amino acids. CDR3 amino acids: CASKLRHYGYTF. CDR3 nucleotides: TGTGCCAGCAAGTTGCGTCACTATGGCTACACCTTC.

The sample holds a few counts of this clonotype. This sequence joins TRBV20-1 and TRBJ2-1; 7 bases agree with TRBD2. Per the germline V gene, CDR1 is DFQATT and CDR2 is SNEGSKA (reference sequence). V shed 0 bases, J shed 6 bases, and the junction held 11 bases outside the gene matches. The CDR3 contains 16 residues. Here the CDR3 DNA reads TGCAGTGCTAGAGATCCAGCGGGGAGCTATTTCAATGAGCAGTTCTTC. Translated: CSARDPAGSYFNEQFF.

This clonotype was counted a few times. The chain employs TRBV2 and TRBJ2-7; 7 bases are shared with TRBD2. There are 13 residues in the CDR3. V gave up 7 bases and J gave up 0 bases; unmatched junction bases: 3. The germline V gene encodes CDR1 SNHLY and CDR2 FYNNEI. Here the CDR3 DNA reads TGTGCCAGCAAGCGGGACGGCTCCTACGAGCAGTACTTC. Translating it yields CASKRDGSYEQYF.

This clonotype was detected only a few times. This chain links TRBV27 with TRBJ2-5; D is possibly TRBD2 (7 bases). The CDR3 is 14 residues long. V was pared by 3 bases and J by 5 bases, with 13 bases between. Germline V CDR1 and CDR2: MNHEY, SMNVEV (reference sequence). CDR3 protein: CASSFRGAYETQYF. CDR3 coding DNA: TGTGCCAGCAGTTTTCGGGGGGCGTATGAGACCCAGTACTTC.

This clonotype was recorded a few times. The chain uses TRBV27 and TRBJ2-3; no reliable D call. The V and J ends lost 10 bases and 2 bases respectively, with 13 bases between them. Germline V gene lookup returns CDR1 MNHEY and CDR2 SMNVEV (reference sequence). This CDR3 contains 13 residues. CDR3 sequence (DNA): TGTGCCACCCTACAACCGCTCACAGATACGCAGTATTTT. Translating it yields CATLQPLTDTQYF.